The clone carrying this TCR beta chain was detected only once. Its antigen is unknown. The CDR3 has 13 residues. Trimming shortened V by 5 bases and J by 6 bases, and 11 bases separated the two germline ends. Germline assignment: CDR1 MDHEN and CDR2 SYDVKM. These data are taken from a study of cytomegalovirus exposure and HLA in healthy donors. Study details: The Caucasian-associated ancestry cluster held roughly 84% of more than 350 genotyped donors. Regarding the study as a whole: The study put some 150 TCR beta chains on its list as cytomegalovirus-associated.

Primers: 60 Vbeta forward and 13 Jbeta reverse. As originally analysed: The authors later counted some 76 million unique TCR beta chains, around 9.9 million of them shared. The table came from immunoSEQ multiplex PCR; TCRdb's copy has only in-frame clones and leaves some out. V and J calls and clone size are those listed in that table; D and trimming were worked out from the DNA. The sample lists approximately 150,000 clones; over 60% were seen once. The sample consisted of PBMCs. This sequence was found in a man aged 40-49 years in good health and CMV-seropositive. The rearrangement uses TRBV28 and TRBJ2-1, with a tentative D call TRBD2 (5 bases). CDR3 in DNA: TGTGCCAGCAGTCCGCCCGGGATCAATGAGCAGTTCTTC. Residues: CASSPPGINEQFF.